A single sample gave rise to the 20 T cell receptor beta chains below, sequenced in a study of blood T cell repertoires in COVID-19. The data were produced by immunoSEQ multiplex PCR, yet TCRdb's version contains in-frame clones alone and is incomplete. The sample contains 300,000 to 400,000 clones, roughly 90% of which appear only once. Sequencing was carried out using peripheral blood. The receptor source for this set is a woman in her twenties or thirties with COVID-19, enrolled during active disease.

The chain carries TRBV27 and TRBJ2-1; 9 nucleotides match TRBD1. Germline trimming cut 8 bases from V and 6 bases from J; bases unmatched to any gene: 8. The CDR3 length is 14 residues. Germline loops: CDR1 MNHEY, CDR2 SMNVEV (reference sequence). The CDR3 loop is CASWTGTGPNEQFF. The CDR3 DNA reads TGTGCCAGCTGGACCGGGACAGGGCCCAATGAGCAGTTCTTC.

The J gene is TRBJ2-1, the V gene TRBV2; D might be TRBD2 (6 bases). The CDR3 is 15 amino acids. The V gene lost 6 bases and the J gene lost 2 bases, with 14 bases spanning the gap. Per germline, CDR1 SNHLY and CDR2 FYNNEI. CDR3 residues: CASSVTSSPYNEQFF. In DNA, the CDR3 is TGTGCCAGCAGCGTCACTAGCTCTCCCTACAATGAGCAGTTCTTC.

For this clone: An end of the junction differs from the germline gene, which may be a read error. For the CDR3, the DNA is TGTGCCAGCAGTTACCAGGGACTAGCGGGGGACCTCTTC. Translating gives CASSYQGLAGDLF. The rearrangement uses TRBV6-2 or TRBV6-3 and TRBJ2-1; 14 positions agree with TRBD2. This CDR3 is 13 amino acids long. Germline V gives CDR1 MNHEY, CDR2 SVGEGT.

V is TRBV11-3 and J is TRBJ2-1, with TRBD2 identical over 15 bases. Germline lookup yields CDR1 SGHNT and CDR2 YENEEA. The CDR3 runs to 16 residues. V was clipped by 5 bases and J by 7 bases; unmatched bases: 6. The CDR3 sequence: CASSDLGLAGGNEQFF. Here the CDR3 DNA reads TGTGCCAGCAGCGACCTCGGACTAGCGGGAGGGAATGAGCAGTTCTTC.

The gene calls are TRBV6-5 and TRBJ1-1, with a weak D call TRBD1 (5 bases). V was pared by 2 bases and J by 8 bases, with 15 bases between. Germline V lookup: CDR1 MNHEY, CDR2 SVGAGI. The CDR3 has 14 amino acids. The CDR3 DNA is TGTGCCAGCAGTTACGACATGGGGGGGAGGGAAGCTTTCTTT. This gives the protein CASSYDMGGREAFF.

The V call is TRBV19, the J call TRBJ1-1; D is possibly TRBD1 (6 bases). CDR1 and CDR2 (germline): LNHDA, SQIVND (reference sequence). Trimming left V 7 bases short and J 4 bases short, with 19 bases between. The CDR3 covers 15 residues. The CDR3, as DNA: TGTGCCAGTACCCCCCGCGGGGGAGGGGGCACTGAAGCTTTCTTT. This translates into CASTPRGGGGTEAFF.

J is TRBJ2-1 and V is TRBV7-2, with a possible D match to TRBD2 (5 bases). The CDR3 has 13 residues. The V end was cut by 5 bases, the J end by 9 bases, with 14 bases between. Looked up from germline, CDR1 is SGHTA and CDR2 is FQGNSA. CDR3 DNA: TGTGCCAGCAGCATGGGAGTATTTCGTGAGCAGTTCTTC. This encodes CASSMGVFREQFF.

The rearrangement uses TRBV4-3 and TRBJ2-1; TRBD2 aligns across 13 bases. The CDR3 sequence is 16 residues long. CDR1 is LGHNA and CDR2 is YSLEER in the germline V gene. V trimming: 3 bases; J trimming: 2 bases; junction bases outside the gene matches: 1. The CDR3 here is CASSHGTSGAYNEQFF. As DNA, the CDR3 is TGCGCCAGCAGCCACGGGACTAGCGGGGCCTACAATGAGCAGTTCTTC.

This clone has only a few counts. The J gene is TRBJ1-4, the V gene TRBV18; possibly TRBD1 for D (6 bases). Per the germline V gene, CDR1 is KGHSH and CDR2 is LQKENI. The length of the CDR3 is 15 residues. V was shortened by 3 bases and J by 3 bases, with 11 bases between the two germline ends. CDR3 sequence: CASSPSGQPNEKLFF. Written as DNA, the CDR3 is TGTGCCAGCTCACCCTCTGGACAGCCTAATGAAAAACTGTTTTTT.

The chain recombines TRBV7-9 with TRBJ1-6; 8 bases match TRBD1. The germline V gene has CDR1 SEHNR and CDR2 FQNEAQ (reference sequence). Trimming cost V 4 bases and J 9 bases; bases outside gene matches: 2. The length of the CDR3 is 13 residues. Here the CDR3 reads CASSSGGSSPLHF. DNA of the CDR3: TGTGCCAGCAGCTCAGGGGGCAGTTCACCCCTCCACTTT.

This chain connects TRBV5-1 to TRBJ2-2; a weak D match, TRBD2 (5 bases). The CDR3 extends over 15 amino acids. V lost 0 bases, J lost 5 bases, and 11 bases lay in between. The germline V gene has CDR1 SGHRS and CDR2 YFSETQ. CDR3 nucleotide sequence: TGCGCCAGCAGCTTGGAAGCTCCGGGAACCGGGGAGCTGTTTTTT. Its protein is CASSLEAPGTGELFF.

The genes are TRBV11-3 and TRBJ1-6, with D maybe TRBD1 (5 bases). The CDR3 loop spans 17 amino acids. The ends were cut back, 2 bases at V and 0 bases at J, with 11 bases in the middle. The germline gives CDR1 SGHNT, CDR2 YENEEA. CDR3 region: CASSLIGGRSYNSPLHF. CDR3 bases: TGTGCCAGCAGCTTAATCGGGGGTCGCTCCTATAATTCACCCCTCCACTTT.

V is TRBV24-1 and J is TRBJ1-1; 10 bases are shared with TRBD1. V shed 6 bases, J shed 4 bases, and the junction held 4 bases outside the gene matches. Looked up from germline, CDR1 is KGHDR and CDR2 is SFDVKD. This CDR3 is 14 amino acids long. DNA for the CDR3: TGTGCCACCAGTCAGACAGGGGGCGGCACTGAAGCTTTCTTT. Its translation is CATSQTGGGTEAFF.

The chain has TRBV5-4 and TRBJ1-1; TRBD1 might be the D (6 bases). Germline V gene lookup returns CDR1 SGHNT and CDR2 YYREEE (reference sequence). V lost 0 bases and J lost 4, with 10 bases in between. The CDR3 consists of 14 residues. CDR3 amino acids: CASSLAGASTEAFF. In DNA form, the CDR3 reads TGTGCCAGCAGCTTGGCAGGGGCTAGCACTGAAGCTTTCTTT.

This clone appeared a single time. The chain couples TRBV3-1 (or the pseudogene TRBV3-2) to TRBJ1-2; D possibly corresponds to TRBD1 (5 bases). V was cut by 4 bases and J by 1 base, with 10 bases left in between. The germline gives CDR1 LGHDT, CDR2 YNNKEL (reference sequence). This CDR3 spans 14 amino acids. CDR3 DNA: TGTGCCAGCAGCCCACGGGGGGTTAACTATGGCTACACCTTC. Its protein product is CASSPRGVNYGYTF.

V gene TRBV11-3 combines with J gene TRBJ2-2; TRBD2 might be the D (6 bases). V dropped 5 bases and J dropped 4 bases, with 14 bases sitting between them. The germline V gene encodes CDR1 SGHNT and CDR2 YENEEA. This CDR3 comprises 15 residues. The CDR3 DNA is TGTGCCAGCAGCCCCACCCCTAGCGCCACCGGGGAGCTGTTTTTT. Its translation: CASSPTPSATGELFF.

V usage is TRBV7-2 and J usage is TRBJ2-1; D is perhaps TRBD1 (6 bases). The V end lost 5 bases, the J end lost 8 bases, and 22 bases lay between the germline ends. Germline values: CDR1 SGHTA, CDR2 FQGNSA. The CDR3 contains 16 residues. In nucleotides, the CDR3 is TGTGCCAGCAGCGTCAAGACAGGAACCCTTAATGATGAGCAGTTCTTC. It codes for CASSVKTGTLNDEQFF.

The V and J genes are TRBV6-5 and TRBJ1-1; the match to TRBD1 covers 7 bases. The V and J ends lost 6 bases and 2 bases, in that order; junction bases with no gene match: 9. Germline-derived CDR1 and CDR2 are MNHEY and SVGAGI. CDR3 length: 15 residues. The CDR3 sequence is CASSPVRGLNTEAFF. The CDR3 DNA sequence: TGTGCCAGCAGCCCGGTGAGGGGGCTCAACACTGAAGCTTTCTTT.

This chain connects TRBV7-2 to TRBJ2-3; 9 bases are a match to TRBD1. The V gene's germline CDR1 is SGHTA and CDR2 FQGNSA. Unmatched junction bases numbered 8, after V lost 2 bases and J lost 5 bases. The CDR3 consists of 16 residues. This chain's CDR3 is CASSLRTGVGLDTQYF. As DNA, the CDR3 is TGTGCCAGCAGCTTAAGGACAGGGGTAGGGTTAGATACGCAGTATTTT. Combining the CDR3 with reference TRBV7-2 and TRBJ2-3 gives the whole variable domain GAGVSQSPSNKVTEKGKDVELRCDPISGHTALYWYRQSLGQGLEFLIYFQGNSAPDKSGLPSDRFSAERTGGSVSTLTIQRTQQEDSAVYLCASSLRTGVGLDTQYFGPGTRLTVL.

V gene TRBV27 combines with J gene TRBJ2-7; 7 nucleotides line up with TRBD1. Germline-derived CDR1 and CDR2 are MNHEY and SMNVEV (reference sequence). The CDR3 totals 17 residues. V trimming: 2 bases; J trimming: 0 bases; junction bases outside the gene matches: 10. The CDR3 DNA reads TGTGCCAGCAGTTTAACTAAACCTAGGACAGGCTCCTACGAGCAGTACTTC. Translating it yields CASSLTKPRTGSYEQYF.